The 2 T cell receptor beta chains in this list originate from one sample, sequenced in a study of control samples from healthy donors and cancer patients. Produced via immunoSEQ multiplex PCR; TCRdb's table is partial and in-frame only. The sample has under 450,000 clones, 75% to 95% seen once; the top ten hold 5.5% to 8%. The sample comprised PBMCs. These receptors were taken from a middle-aged man with head and neck cancer.

This chain joins TRBV29-1 and TRBJ2-1; D possibly corresponds to TRBD2 (6 bases). Deletions cut 7 bases from V and 0 bases from J, with 13 bases between. The CDR3 contains 14 residues. Germline-derived CDR1 and CDR2 are SQVTM and ANQGSEA. CDR3 in DNA: TGCAGCGGCGTTGGGGGGAGCTCCTACAATGAGCAGTTCTTC. It encodes CSGVGGSSYNEQFF.

V usage is TRBV27 and J usage is TRBJ1-2; D is unresolved. The CDR3 covers 15 residues. The V end lost 1 base, the J end lost 8 bases, and 17 bases lay between the germline ends. Germline-derived CDR1 and CDR2 are MNHEY and SMNVEV (reference sequence). The CDR3: CASSLYPGISGGYTF. Written as DNA, the CDR3 is TGTGCCAGCAGTTTATACCCCGGGATAAGCGGGGGCTACACCTTC.